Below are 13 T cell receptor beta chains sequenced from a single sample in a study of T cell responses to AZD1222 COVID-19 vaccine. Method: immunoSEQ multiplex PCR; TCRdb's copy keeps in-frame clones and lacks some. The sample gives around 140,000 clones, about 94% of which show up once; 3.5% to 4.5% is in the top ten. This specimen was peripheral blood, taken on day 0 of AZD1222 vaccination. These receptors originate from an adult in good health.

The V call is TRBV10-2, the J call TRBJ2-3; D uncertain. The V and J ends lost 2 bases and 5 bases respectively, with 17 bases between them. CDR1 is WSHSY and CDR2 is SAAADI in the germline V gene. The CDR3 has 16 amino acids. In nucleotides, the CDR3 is TGCGCCAGCAGTGAGAGGTCGACGATATCTCGAGATACGCAGTATTTT. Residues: CASSERSTISRDTQYF.

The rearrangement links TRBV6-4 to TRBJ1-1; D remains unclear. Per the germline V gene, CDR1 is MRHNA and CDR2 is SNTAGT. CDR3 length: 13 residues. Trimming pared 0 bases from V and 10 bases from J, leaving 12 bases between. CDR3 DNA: TGTGCCAGCAGTGACTCCGTGAGGGATAGAGCTTTCTTT. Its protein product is CASSDSVRDRAFF.

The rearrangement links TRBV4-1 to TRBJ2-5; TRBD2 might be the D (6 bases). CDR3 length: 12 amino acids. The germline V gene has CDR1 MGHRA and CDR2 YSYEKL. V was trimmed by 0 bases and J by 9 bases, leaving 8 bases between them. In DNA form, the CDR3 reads TGCGCCAGCAGCCAAGACGCGGGGTCCCAGTACTTC. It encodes CASSQDAGSQYF.

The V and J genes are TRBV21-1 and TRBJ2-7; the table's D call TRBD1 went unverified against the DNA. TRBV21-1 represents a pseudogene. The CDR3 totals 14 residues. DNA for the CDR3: TGTGCCAGCAGCCCCATGGCAGGGGTCCACGAGCAGTACTTC. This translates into CASSPMAGVHEQYF.

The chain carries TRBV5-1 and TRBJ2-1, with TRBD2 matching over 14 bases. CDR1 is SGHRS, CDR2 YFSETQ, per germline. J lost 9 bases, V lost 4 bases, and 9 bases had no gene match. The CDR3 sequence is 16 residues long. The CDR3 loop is CASSLTSGRALSEQFF. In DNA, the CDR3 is TGCGCCAGCAGCCTGACTAGCGGGAGGGCACTCAGTGAGCAGTTCTTC.

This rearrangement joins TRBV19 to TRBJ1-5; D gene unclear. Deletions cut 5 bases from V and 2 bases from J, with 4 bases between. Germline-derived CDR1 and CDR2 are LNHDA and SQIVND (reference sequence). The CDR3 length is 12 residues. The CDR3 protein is CASSSRNQPQHF. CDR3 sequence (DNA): TGTGCCAGTAGTTCCCGCAATCAGCCCCAGCATTTT.

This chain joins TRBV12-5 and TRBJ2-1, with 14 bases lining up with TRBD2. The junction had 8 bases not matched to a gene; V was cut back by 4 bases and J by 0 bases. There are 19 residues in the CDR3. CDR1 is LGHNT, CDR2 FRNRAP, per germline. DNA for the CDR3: TGTGCTAGTGGTTCAGTGGGACTAGCGGGAGTGATCTCCTACAATGAGCAGTTCTTC. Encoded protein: CASGSVGLAGVISYNEQFF.

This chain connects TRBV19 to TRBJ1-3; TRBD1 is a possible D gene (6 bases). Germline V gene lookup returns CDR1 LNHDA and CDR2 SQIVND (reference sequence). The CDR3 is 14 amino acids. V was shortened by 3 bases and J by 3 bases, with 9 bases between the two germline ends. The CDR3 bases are TGTGCCAGTAGTATGGACAGTTATGGAAACACCATATATTTT. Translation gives CASSMDSYGNTIYF.

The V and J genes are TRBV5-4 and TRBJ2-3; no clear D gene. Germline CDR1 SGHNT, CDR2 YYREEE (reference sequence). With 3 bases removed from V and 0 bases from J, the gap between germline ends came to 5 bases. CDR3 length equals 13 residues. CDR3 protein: CASSWSSTDTQYF. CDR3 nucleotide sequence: TGTGCCAGCAGCTGGTCTAGCACAGATACGCAGTATTTT.

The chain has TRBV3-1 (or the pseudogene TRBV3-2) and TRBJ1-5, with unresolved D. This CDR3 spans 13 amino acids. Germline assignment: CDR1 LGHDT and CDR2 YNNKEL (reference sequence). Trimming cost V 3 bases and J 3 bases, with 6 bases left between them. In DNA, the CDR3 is TGTGCCAGCAGCCACGGGATCAATCAGCCCCAGCATTTT. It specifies CASSHGINQPQHF.

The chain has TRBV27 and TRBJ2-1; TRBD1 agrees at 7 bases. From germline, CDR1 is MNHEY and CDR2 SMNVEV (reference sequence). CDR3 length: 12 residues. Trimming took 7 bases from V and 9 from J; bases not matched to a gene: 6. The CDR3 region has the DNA TGTGCCAGCAAAGAGGGGGCGGGTGAGCAGTTCTTC. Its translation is CASKEGAGEQFF.

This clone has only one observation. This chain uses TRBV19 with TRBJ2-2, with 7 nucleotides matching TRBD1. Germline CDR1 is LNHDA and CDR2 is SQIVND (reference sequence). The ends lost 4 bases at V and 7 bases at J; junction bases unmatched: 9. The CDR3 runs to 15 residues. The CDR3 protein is CASSTRGPGSGELFF. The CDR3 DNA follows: TGTGCCAGTAGTACAAGGGGGCCGGGAAGCGGGGAGCTGTTTTTT.

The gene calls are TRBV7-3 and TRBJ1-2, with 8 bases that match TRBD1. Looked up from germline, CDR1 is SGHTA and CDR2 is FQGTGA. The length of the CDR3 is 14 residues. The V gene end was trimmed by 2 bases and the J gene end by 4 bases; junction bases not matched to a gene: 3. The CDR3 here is CASSLGQGAYGYTF. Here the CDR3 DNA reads TGTGCCAGCAGCTTAGGGCAGGGGGCCTATGGCTACACCTTC.